This section outlines one TCR beta chain sequence together with its context. Its cognate antigen is unknown. The record originates from a study of T cell responses to AZD1222 COVID-19 vaccine. Study-wide points: Among vaccine-associated CD4 TCRs, coverage spanned spike, with dominance at 160-218 and 743-854. Epitopes outside B.1.351 and B.1.1.7 mutated regions reportedly drew nearly half of spike TCRs.

Generated by immunoSEQ multiplex PCR, the TCRdb table keeps only in-frame clones and is missing some. The sample shows approximately 150,000 clones, about nine tenths of them seen only once. The CDR3 loop spans 15 amino acids. Germline V CDR1 and CDR2: MNHNY, SVGAGI (reference sequence). V shed 6 bases and J shed 3 bases, with 16 bases lying between them. The material sequenced was peripheral blood, taken 28 days after the second dose of the MenACWY control vaccine. The chain has TRBV6-6 and TRBJ2-3; maybe TRBD2 (5 bases). The receptor's source is an adult who received the MenACWY meningococcal vaccine as a control. DNA for the CDR3: TGTGCCAGCAGGGGCAAGAGGGTTCAGACAGATACGCAGTATTTT. Its translation: CASRGKRVQTDTQYF.